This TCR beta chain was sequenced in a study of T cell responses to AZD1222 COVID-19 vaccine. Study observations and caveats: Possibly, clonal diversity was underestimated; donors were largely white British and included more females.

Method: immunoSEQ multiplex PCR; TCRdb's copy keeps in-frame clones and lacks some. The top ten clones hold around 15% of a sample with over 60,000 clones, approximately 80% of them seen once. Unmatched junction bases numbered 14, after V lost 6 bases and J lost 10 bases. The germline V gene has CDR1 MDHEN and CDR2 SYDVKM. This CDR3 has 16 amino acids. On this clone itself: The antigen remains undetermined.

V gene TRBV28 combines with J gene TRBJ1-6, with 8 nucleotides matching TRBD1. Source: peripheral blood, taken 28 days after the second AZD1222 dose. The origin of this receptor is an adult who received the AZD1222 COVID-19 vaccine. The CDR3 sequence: CASRGRDRLLKSPLHF. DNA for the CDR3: TGTGCCAGCAGGGGCCGGGACAGGCTTTTGAAATCACCCCTCCACTTT.